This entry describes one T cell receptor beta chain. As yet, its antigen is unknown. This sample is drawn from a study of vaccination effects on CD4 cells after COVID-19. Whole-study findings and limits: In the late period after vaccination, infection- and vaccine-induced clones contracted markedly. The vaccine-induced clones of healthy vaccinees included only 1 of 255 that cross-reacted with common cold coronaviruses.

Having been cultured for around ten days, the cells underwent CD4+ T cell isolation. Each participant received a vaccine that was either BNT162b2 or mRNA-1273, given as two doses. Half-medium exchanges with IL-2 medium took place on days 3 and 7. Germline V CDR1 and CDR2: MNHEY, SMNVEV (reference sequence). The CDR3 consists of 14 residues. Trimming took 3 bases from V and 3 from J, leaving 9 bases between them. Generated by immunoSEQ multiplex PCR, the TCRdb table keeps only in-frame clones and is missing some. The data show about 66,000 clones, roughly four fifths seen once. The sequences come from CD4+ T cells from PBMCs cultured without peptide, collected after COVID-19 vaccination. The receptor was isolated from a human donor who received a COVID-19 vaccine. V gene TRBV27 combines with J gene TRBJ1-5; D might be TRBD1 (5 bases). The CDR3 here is CASSFQGINQPQHF. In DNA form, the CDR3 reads TGTGCCAGCAGTTTTCAGGGCATCAATCAGCCCCAGCATTTT.